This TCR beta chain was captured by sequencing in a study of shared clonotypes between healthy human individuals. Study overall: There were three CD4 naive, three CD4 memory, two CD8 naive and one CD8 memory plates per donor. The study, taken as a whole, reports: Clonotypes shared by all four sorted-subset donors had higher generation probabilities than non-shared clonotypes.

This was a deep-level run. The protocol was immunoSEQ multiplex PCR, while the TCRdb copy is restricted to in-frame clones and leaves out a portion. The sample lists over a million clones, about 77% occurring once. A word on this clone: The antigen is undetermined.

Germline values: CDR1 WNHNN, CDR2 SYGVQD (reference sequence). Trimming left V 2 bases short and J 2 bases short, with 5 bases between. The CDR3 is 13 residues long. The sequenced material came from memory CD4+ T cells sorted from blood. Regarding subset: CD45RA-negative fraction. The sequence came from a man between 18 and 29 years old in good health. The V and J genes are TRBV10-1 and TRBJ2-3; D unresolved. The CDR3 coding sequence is TGCGCCAGCAGTGAGGCGAACACAGATACGCAGTATTTT. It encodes CASSEANTDTQYF.